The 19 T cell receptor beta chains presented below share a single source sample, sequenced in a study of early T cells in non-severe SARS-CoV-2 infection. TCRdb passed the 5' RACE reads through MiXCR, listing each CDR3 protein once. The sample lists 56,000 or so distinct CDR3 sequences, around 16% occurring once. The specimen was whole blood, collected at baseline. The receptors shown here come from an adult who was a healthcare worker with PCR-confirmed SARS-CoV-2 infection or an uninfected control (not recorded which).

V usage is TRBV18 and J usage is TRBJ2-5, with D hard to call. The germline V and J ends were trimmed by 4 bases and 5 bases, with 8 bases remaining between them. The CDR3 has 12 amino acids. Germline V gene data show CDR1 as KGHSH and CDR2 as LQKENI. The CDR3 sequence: CASSRVGETQYF. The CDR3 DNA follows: TGTGCCAGCTCACGAGTGGGGGAGACCCAGTACTTC.

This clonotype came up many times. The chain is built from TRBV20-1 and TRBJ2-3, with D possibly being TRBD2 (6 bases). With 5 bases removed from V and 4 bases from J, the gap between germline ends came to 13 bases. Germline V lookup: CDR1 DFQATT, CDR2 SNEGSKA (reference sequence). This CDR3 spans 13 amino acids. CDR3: CSAFYGGSDTQYF. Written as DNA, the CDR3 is TGCAGTGCTTTCTATGGAGGGTCAGATACGCAGTATTTT.

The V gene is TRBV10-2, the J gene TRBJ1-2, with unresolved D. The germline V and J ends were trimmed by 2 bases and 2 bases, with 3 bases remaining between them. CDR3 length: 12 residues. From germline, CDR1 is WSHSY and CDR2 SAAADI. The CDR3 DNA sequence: TGCGCCAGCAGTGAGGGGAACTATGGCTACACCTTC. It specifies CASSEGNYGYTF.

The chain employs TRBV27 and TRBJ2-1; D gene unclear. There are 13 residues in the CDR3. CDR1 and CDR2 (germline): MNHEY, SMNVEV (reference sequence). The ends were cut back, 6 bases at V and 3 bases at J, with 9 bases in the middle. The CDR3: CASSRGVYNEQFF. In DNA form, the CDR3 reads TGTGCCAGCAGCCGCGGAGTCTACAATGAGCAGTTCTTC.

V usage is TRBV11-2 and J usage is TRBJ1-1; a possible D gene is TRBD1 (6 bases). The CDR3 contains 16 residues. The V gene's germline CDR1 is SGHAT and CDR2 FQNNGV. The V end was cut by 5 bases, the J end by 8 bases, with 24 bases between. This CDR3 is CASSPLLSGTRGEAFF. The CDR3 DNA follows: TGTGCCAGCAGCCCCCTACTCTCCGGGACAAGGGGAGAAGCTTTCTTT.

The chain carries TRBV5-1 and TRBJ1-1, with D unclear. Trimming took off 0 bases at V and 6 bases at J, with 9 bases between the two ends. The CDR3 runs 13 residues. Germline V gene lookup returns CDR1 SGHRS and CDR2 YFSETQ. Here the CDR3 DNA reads TGCGCCAGCAGCTTGGGGCGTCCAGCTGAAGCTTTCTTT. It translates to CASSLGRPAEAFF.

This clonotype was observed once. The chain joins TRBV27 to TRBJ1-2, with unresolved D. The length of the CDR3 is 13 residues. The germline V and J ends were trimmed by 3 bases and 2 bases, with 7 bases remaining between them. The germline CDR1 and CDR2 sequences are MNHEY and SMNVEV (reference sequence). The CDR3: CASSFTKNYGYTF. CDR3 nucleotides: TGTGCCAGCAGTTTTACGAAAAACTATGGCTACACCTTC.

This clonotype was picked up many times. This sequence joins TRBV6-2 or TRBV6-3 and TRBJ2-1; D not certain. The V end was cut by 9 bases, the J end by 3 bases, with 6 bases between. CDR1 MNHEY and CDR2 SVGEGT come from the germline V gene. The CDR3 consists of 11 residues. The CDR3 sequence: CASKDYNEQFF. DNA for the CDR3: TGTGCCAGTAAGGACTACAATGAGCAGTTCTTC.

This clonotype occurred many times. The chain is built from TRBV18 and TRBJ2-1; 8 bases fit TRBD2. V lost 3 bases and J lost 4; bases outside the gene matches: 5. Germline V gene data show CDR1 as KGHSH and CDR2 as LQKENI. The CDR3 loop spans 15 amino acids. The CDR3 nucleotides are TGTGCCAGCTCACCGTCGGGGGGGCCTTACAATGAGCAGTTCTTC. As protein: CASSPSGGPYNEQFF.

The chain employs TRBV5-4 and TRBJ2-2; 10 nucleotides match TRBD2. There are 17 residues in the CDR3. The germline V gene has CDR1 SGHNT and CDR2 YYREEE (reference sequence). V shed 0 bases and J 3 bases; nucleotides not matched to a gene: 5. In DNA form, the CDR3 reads TGTGCCAGCAGCTTGGCCGGAGGACTAGCGGACACCGGGGAGCTGTTTTTT. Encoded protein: CASSLAGGLADTGELFF. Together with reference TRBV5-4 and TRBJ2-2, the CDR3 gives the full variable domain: ETGVTQSPTHLIKTRGQQVTLRCSSQSGHNTVSWYQQALGQGPQFIFQYYREEENGRGNFPPRFSGLQFPNYSSELNVNALELDDSALYLCASSLAGGLADTGELFFGEGSRLTVL.

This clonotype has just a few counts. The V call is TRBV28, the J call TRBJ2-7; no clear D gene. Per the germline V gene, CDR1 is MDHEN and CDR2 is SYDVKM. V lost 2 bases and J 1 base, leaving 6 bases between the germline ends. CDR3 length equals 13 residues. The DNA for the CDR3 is TGTGCCAGCAGTTTAAGAGAATCCTACGAGCAGTACTTC. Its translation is CASSLRESYEQYF. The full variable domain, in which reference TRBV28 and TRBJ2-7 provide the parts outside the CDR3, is DVKVTQSSRYLVKRTGEKVFLECVQDMDHENMFWYRQDPGLGLRLIYFSYDVKMKEKGDIPEGYSVSREKKERFSLILESASTNQTSMYLCASSLRESYEQYFGPGTRLTVT.

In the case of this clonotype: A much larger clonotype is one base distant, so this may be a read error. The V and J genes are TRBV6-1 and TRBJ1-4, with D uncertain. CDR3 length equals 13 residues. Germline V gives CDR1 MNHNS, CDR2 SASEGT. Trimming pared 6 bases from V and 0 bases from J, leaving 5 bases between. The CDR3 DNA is TGTGCCAGCAGGGGTACAACTAATGAAAAACTGTTTTTT. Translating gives CASRGTTNEKLFF.

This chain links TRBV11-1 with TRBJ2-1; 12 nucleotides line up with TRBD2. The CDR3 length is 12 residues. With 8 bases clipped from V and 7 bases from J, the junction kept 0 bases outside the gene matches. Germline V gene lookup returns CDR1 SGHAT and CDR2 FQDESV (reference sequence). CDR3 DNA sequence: TGTGCCAGCGGGACTAGCGGGAATGAGCAGTTCTTC. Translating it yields CASGTSGNEQFF.

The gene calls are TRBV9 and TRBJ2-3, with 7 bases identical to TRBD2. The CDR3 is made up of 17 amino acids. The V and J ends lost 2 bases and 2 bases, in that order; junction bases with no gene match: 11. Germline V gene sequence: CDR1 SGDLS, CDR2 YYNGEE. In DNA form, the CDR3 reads TGTGCCAGCAGCGTTACAACTAGCGCTTATACCACAGATACGCAGTATTTT. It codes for CASSVTTSAYTTDTQYF.

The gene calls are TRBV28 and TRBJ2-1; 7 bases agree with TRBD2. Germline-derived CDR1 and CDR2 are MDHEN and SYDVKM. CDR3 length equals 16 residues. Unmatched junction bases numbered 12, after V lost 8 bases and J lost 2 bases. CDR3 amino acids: CASRTGRESAYNEQFF. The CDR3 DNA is TGTGCCAGCCGGACCGGGCGGGAGAGCGCCTACAATGAGCAGTTCTTC. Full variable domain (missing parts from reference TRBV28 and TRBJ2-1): DVKVTQSSRYLVKRTGEKVFLECVQDMDHENMFWYRQDPGLGLRLIYFSYDVKMKEKGDIPEGYSVSREKKERFSLILESASTNQTSMYLCASRTGRESAYNEQFFGPGTRLTVL.

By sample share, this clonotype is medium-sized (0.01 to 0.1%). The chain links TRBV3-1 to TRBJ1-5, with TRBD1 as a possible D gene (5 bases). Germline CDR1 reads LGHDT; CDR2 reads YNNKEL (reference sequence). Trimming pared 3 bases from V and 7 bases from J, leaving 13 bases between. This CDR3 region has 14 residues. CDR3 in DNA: TGTGCCAGCAGCCAGTCGTTTGGGGGACAGCCCCAGCATTTT. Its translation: CASSQSFGGQPQHF.

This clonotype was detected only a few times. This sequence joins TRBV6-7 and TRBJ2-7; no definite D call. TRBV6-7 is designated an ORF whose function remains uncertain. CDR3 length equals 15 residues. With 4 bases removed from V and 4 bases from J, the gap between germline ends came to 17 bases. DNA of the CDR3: TGTGCCAGCAGTTCCCCCTCGGGCGAAACGTACGAGCAGTACTTC. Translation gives CASSSPSGETYEQYF.

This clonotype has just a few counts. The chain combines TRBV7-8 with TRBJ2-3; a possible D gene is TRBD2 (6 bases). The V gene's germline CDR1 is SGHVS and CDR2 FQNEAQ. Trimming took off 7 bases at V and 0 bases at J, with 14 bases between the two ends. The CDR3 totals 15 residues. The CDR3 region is CASISSVRSTDTQYF. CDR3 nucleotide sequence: TGTGCCAGCATTTCTAGCGTGCGGAGCACAGATACGCAGTATTTT. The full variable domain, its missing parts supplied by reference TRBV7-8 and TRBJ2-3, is GAGVSQSPRYKVAKRGQDVALRCDPISGHVSLFWYQQALGQGPEFLTYFQNEAQLDKSGLPSDRFFAERPEGSVSTLKIQRTQQEDSAVYLCASISSVRSTDTQYFGPGTRLTVL.

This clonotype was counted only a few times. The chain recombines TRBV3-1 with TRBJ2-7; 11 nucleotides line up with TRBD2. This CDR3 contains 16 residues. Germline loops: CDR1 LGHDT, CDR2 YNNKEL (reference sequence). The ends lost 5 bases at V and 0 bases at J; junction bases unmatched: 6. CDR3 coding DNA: TGTGCCAGCAGCGAAAATAGCGGGAGGGCCTCCTACGAGCAGTACTTC. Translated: CASSENSGRASYEQYF.